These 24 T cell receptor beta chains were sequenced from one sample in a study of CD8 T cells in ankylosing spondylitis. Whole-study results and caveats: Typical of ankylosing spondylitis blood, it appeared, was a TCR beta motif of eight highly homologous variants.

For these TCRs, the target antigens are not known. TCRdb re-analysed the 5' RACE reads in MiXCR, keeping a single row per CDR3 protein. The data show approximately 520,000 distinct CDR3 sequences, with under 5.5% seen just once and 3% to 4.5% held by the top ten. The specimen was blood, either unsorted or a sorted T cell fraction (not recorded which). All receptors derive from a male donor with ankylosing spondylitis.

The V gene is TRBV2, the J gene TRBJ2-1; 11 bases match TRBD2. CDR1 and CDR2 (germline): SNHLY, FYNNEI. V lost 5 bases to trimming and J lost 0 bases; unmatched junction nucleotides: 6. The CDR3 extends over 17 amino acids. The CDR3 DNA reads TGTGCCAGCAGTCTTAGCGGGAGGGCTAGCTCCTACAATGAGCAGTTCTTC. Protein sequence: CASSLSGRASSYNEQFF.

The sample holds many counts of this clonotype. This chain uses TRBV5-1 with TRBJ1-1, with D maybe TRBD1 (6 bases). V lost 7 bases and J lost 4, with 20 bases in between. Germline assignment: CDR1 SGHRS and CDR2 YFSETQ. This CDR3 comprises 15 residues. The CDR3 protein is CASRSFTGYVTEAFF. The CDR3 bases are TGCGCCAGCCGATCATTTACAGGGTATGTCACTGAAGCTTTCTTT.

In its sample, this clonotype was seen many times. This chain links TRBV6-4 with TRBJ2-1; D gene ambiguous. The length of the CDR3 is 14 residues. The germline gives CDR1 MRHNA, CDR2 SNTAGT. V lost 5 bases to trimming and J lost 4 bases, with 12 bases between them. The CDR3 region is CASSPGSEYNEQFF. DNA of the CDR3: TGTGCCAGCAGTCCTGGGTCAGAGTACAATGAGCAGTTCTTC.

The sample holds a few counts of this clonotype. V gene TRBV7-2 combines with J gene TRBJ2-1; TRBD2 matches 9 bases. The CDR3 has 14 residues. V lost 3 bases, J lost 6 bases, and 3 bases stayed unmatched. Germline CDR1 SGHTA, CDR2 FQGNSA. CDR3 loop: CASSLRGGPNEQFF. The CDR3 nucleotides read TGTGCCAGCAGCTTGCGGGGGGGCCCCAATGAGCAGTTCTTC. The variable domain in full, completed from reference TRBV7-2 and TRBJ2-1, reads GAGVSQSPSNKVTEKGKDVELRCDPISGHTALYWYRQSLGQGLEFLIYFQGNSAPDKSGLPSDRFSAERTGGSVSTLTIQRTQQEDSAVYLCASSLRGGPNEQFFGPGTRLTVL.

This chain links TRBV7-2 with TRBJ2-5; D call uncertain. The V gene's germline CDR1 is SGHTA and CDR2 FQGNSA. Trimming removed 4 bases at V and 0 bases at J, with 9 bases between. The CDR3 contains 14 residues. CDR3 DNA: TGTGCCAGCAGCTCCCGGGCCTACCAAGAGACCCAGTACTTC. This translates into CASSSRAYQETQYF.

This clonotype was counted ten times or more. CDR3 nucleotide sequence: TGTGCCAGCAGGGTTGACTGGGAATTCGTATCACCCCTCCACTTT. Protein sequence: CASRVDWEFVSPLHF. The chain carries TRBV28 and TRBJ1-6; D unresolved. The germline V gene encodes CDR1 MDHEN and CDR2 SYDVKM. V gave up 6 bases and J gave up 10 bases, with 19 bases separating them. The CDR3 loop spans 15 amino acids.

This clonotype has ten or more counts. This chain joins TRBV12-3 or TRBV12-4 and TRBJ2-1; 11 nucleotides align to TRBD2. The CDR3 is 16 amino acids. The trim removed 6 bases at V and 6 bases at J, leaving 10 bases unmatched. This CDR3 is CASSLSGLAGGNEQFF. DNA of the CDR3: TGTGCCAGCAGCCTAAGTGGGCTAGCGGGGGGCAATGAGCAGTTCTTC.

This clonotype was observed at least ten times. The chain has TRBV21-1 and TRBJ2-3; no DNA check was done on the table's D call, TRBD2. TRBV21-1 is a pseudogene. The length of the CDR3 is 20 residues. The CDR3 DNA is TGTGCCAGCAGCAAAGAGGTGGGGAAACTAGCGGGGAACTTCACAGATACGCAGTATTTT. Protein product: CASSKEVGKLAGNFTDTQYF.

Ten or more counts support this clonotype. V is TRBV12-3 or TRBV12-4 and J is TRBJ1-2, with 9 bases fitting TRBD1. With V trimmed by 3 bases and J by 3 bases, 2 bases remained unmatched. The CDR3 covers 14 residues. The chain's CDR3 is CASSFWDRDYGYTF. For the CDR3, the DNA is TGTGCCAGCAGTTTTTGGGACAGGGACTATGGCTACACCTTC.

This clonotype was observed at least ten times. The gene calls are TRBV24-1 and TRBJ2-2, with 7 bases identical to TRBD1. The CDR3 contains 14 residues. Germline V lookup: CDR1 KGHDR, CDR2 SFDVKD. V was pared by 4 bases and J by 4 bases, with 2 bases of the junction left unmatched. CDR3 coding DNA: TGTGCCACCAGTGAGGGACAGATCACCGGGGAGCTGTTTTTT. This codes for CATSEGQITGELFF.

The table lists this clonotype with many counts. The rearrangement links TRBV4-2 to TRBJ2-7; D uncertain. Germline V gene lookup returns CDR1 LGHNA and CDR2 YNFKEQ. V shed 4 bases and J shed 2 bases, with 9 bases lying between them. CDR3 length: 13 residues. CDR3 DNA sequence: TGTGCCAGCAGCCCAACGGACCCCTACGAGCAGTACTTC. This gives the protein CASSPTDPYEQYF.

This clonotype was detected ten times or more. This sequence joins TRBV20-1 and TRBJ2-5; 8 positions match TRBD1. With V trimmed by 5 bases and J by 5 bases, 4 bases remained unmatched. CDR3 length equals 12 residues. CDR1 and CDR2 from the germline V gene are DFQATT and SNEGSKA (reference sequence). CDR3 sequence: CSAGRQGETQYF. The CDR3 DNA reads TGCAGTGCTGGACGACAGGGGGAGACCCAGTACTTC.

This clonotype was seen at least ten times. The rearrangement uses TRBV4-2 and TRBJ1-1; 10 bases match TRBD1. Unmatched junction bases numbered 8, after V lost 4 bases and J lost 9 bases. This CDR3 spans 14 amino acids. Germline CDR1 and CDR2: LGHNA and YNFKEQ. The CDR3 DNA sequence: TGTGCCAGCAGCCCGGGACAGGGGTTCCCGAAAGCTTTCTTT. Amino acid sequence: CASSPGQGFPKAFF.

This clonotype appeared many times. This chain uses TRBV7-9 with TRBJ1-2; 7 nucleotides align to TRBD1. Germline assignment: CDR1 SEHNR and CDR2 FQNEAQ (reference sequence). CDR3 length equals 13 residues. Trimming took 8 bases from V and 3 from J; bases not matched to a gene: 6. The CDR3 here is CASSGQSHYGYTF. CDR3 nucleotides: TGTGCCAGCTCGGGACAGAGCCACTATGGCTACACCTTC.

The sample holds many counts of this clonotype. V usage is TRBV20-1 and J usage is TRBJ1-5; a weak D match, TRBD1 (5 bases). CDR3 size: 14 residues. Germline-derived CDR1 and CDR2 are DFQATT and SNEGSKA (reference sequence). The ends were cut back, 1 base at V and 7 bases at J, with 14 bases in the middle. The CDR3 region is CSARVRGGPQPQHF. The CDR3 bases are TGCAGTGCTAGAGTTCGTGGGGGTCCCCAGCCCCAGCATTTT.

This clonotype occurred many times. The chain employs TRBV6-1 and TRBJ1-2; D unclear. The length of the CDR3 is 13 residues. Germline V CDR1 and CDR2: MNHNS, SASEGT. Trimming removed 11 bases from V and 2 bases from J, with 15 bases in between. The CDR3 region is CAASQELNYGYTF. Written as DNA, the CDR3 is TGTGCCGCAAGCCAGGAATTGAACTATGGCTACACCTTC.

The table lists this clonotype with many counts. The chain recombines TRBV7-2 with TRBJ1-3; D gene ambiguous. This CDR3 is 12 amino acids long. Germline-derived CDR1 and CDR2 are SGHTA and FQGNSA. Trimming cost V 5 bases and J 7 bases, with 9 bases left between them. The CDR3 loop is CASSDVRNTIYF. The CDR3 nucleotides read TGTGCCAGCAGCGATGTACGGAACACCATATATTTT.

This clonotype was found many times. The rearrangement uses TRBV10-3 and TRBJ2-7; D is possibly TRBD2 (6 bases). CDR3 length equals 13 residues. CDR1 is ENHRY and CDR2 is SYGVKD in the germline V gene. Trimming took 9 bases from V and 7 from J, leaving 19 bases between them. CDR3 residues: CAIGRDPAGEQYF. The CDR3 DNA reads TGTGCCATTGGGCGGGACCCCGCCGGGGAGCAGTACTTC.

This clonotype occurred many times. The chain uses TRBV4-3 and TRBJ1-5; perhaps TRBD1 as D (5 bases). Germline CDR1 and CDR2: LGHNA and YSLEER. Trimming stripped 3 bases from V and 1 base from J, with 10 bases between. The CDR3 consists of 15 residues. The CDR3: CASSQGTGSNQPQHF. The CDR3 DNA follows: TGCGCCAGCAGCCAGGGGACTGGGAGCAATCAGCCCCAGCATTTT.

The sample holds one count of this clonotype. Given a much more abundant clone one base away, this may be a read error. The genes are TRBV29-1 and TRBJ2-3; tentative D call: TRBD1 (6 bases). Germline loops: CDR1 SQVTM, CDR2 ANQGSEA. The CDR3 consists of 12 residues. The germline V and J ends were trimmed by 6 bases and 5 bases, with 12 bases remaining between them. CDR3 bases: TGCAGCGTGGGACACGTGGGAGATACGCAGTATTTT. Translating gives CSVGHVGDTQYF.

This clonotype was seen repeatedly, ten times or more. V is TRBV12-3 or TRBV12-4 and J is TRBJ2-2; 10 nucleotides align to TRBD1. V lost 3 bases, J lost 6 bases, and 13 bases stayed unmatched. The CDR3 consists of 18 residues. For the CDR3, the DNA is TGTGCCAGCAGTTTTGGGGACAGGGGCCCCGTTCCCCCCGGGGAGCTGTTTTTT. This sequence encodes CASSFGDRGPVPPGELFF.

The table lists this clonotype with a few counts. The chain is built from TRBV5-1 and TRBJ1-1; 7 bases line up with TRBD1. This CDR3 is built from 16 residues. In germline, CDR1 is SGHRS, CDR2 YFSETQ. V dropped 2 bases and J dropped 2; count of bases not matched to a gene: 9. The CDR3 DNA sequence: TGCGCCAGCAGCTTAGCAGAGGGACAGACCAACACTGAAGCTTTCTTT. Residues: CASSLAEGQTNTEAFF.

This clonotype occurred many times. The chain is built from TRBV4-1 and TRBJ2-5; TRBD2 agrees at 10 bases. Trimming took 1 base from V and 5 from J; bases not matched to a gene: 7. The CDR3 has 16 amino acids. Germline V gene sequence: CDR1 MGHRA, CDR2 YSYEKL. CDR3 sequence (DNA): TGCGCCAGCAGCCAAGTTAAGCGGGAGGGCCGGGAGACCCAGTACTTC. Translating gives CASSQVKREGRETQYF.

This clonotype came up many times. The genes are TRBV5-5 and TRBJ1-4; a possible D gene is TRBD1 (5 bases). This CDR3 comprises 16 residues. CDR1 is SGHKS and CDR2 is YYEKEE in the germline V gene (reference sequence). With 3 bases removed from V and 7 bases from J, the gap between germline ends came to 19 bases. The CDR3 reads CASSSPPGAVGEKLFF. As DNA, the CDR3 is TGTGCCAGCAGCTCCCCCCCCGGGGCCGTGGGTGAAAAACTGTTTTTT.